This entry describes one T cell receptor (beta chain). The data are from a study of T cells after somatic rescue of genetic block. Germline CDR1 reads MNHEY; CDR2 reads SMNVEV (reference sequence). This CDR3 contains 14 residues. Trimming stripped 5 bases from V and 5 bases from J, with 16 bases between. Method: immunoSEQ multiplex PCR; TCRdb's copy keeps in-frame clones and lacks some. The sample carries approximately 16,000 clones, roughly two thirds recorded once. What was sequenced was peripheral blood mononuclear cells (PBMCs). The V gene is TRBV27, the J gene TRBJ2-7; no definite D call. The clonotype was recovered from a man aged 18 to 35. CDR3 residues: CASSPRGPDNEQYF. DNA for the CDR3: TGTGCCAGCAGTCCTCGAGGCCCTGACAACGAGCAGTACTTC.